This T cell receptor (beta chain) was captured by sequencing in a study of OX40 agonist ivuxolimab in advanced cancers. Regarding the complete study: Ivuxolimab, which targeted the costimulatory receptor OX40 (CD134), was an agonistic, fully human IgG2 monoclonal antibody. In the dose-escalation cohort, 65% to 90% of patients were male, and the mean age was around 60 years, with a range of 23 to 79. The monotherapy dose-escalation portion (N of about 49 patients) of the phase I ivuxolimab trial is reported in the paper. Three dose-escalation patients achieved partial responses, one with hepatocellular carcinoma and two with cutaneous melanoma. Intravenous ivuxolimab was administered to patients every 2 weeks at six dose levels: 0.01, 0.1, 0.3, 1.5, 3 and 10 mg/kg. Of the roughly 54 patients in dose escalation, some 20 had hepatocellular carcinoma, about 15 had melanoma, 9 had renal cell carcinoma and 9 had head and neck cancer. The purpose of peripheral TCRbeta sequencing was to test whether ivuxolimab changed TCR sequence diversity and led to clonal T-cell expansion. Patients were allowed to have had prior anti-PD-1, anti-PD-L1 or anti-CTLA-4 therapy, and approximately 40% of the dose-escalation patients had been treated with checkpoint inhibitors.

V is trimmed back by 4 bases and J by 2 bases, and the junction contains 8 bases that no gene match accounts for. The CDR3 runs 15 amino acids, cysteine and phenylalanine included. The entry retains the CDR3 DNA only, 45 bases that are in frame from base 1. Per the germline V gene, MDHEN is the CDR1 and SYDVKM is the CDR2. What the research found in general, with its limitations: Low levels of normalized T-cell clonal expansion were also seen in some patients who did not respond. In partial responders in the 0.1-3.0 mg/kg groups, normalized peripheral clonal expansion was found to be among the lowest, especially among CD8+ T cells. Clonal expansion of both CD4+ and CD8+ blood T cells was observed from baseline to week 6 at doses 0.1 to 3.0 mg/kg. After ivuxolimab, more expanded clones were found on average in CD8+ T cells than in CD4+ T cells. Which antigens the clonally expanded peripheral T cells were specific for was not determined.

As regards this clone: Which antigen it targets is not known. Base qualities are not recorded, but no much larger clone differs from it by a single base.

Genomic DNA was extracted from sorted cells for sequencing of the TCRbeta CDR3 region. The immunoSEQ Assay was used for sequencing of TCRbeta CDR3 regions. The immuneACCESS repertoire file appears here via TCRdb, limited to in-frame rearrangements. These files lack a portion of the clones; in checked studies, under half of the deficit traces to unresolved V genes, and the cause of the others is not known. This sample gives about 57,000 clones in total; about 93% of them show up just once. Roughly a quarter of the sample lies in the top ten. Patients with autoimmune disease history or receiving systemic immunosuppression were excluded from the trial. In every dose cohort, peripheral blood was drawn for TCR sequencing at baseline, cycle 4 day 1, and cycle 7 day 1. Samples came from an open-label, multicenter, first-in-human phase I dose-escalation trial of ivuxolimab. The trial enrolled adults with locally advanced or metastatic head and neck squamous cell, hepatocellular, melanoma or renal cell carcinoma. CD4+ and CD8+ T cells were sorted separately from peripheral blood before TCR sequencing.

The sample consisted of CD4+ or CD8+ T cells sorted from blood, taken in a trial of the OX40 agonist ivuxolimab. The receptor comes from an adult with an advanced solid tumor such as melanoma, head and neck, liver or kidney cancer. The V and J segments used are TRBV28 and TRBJ2-7; a stretch of 7 junction bases matches TRBD2. CDR3 sequence: CASSWREYIPYEQYF. The DNA sequence is given as TGTGCCAGCAGTTGGCGGGAGTATATCCCCTACGAGCAGTACTTC.